Presented here are 29 T cell receptor beta chains from one specimen sequenced in a study of blood T cell repertoires in COVID-19. Repertoires were generated with immunoSEQ multiplex PCR, while TCRdb's copy carries only in-frame clones and drops some. The sample shows 150,000 to 200,000 clones, 86% of them seen only once. Sequences were obtained from peripheral blood. These receptors were collected from a woman aged 60 to 75 with COVID-19, enrolled during active disease.

The gene calls are TRBV7-2 and TRBJ2-7; 8 positions match TRBD2. The CDR3 has 16 amino acids. The V segment lost 5 bases and the J segment 1 base; nucleotides outside the gene matches: 10. In germline, CDR1 is SGHTA, CDR2 FQGNSA. The CDR3, as DNA: TGTGCCAGCAGCCCTCGGGGGGGCGCGATTTCCTACGAGCAGTACTTC. It yields the protein CASSPRGGAISYEQYF.

The chain employs TRBV2 and TRBJ1-3, with unresolved D. Germline CDR1 SNHLY, CDR2 FYNNEI. The CDR3 totals 14 residues. V lost 3 bases and J 2 bases, leaving 8 bases between the germline ends. The CDR3 coding sequence is TGTGCCAGCAGTGAGGGCAGAACTGGAAACACCATATATTTT. Translating it yields CASSEGRTGNTIYF.

V usage is TRBV28 and J usage is TRBJ1-5; 8 bases match TRBD1. Losses at the gene ends were 8 bases for V and 5 bases for J; bases not matched to a gene: 14. The CDR3 runs 16 residues. CDR1 is MDHEN and CDR2 is SYDVKM in the germline V gene. This CDR3 is CASLNPGTGLYQPQHF. For the CDR3, the DNA is TGTGCCAGCCTAAACCCCGGGACAGGATTATATCAGCCCCAGCATTTT.

The chain is built from TRBV30 and TRBJ1-1; D possibly corresponds to TRBD1 (5 bases). Germline loops: CDR1 GTSNPN, CDR2 SVGIG (reference sequence). The CDR3 totals 13 residues. Trimming pared 3 bases from V and 6 bases from J, leaving 14 bases between. The CDR3 DNA reads TGTGCCTGGAGCCAAGGGGCTGGATCTGAAGCTTTCTTT. It yields the protein CAWSQGAGSEAFF.

This sequence joins TRBV27 and TRBJ1-6, with TRBD1 matching 11 bases. CDR3 length equals 16 residues. The junction had 11 bases not matched to a gene; V was cut back by 9 bases and J by 7 bases. Germline CDR1 MNHEY, CDR2 SMNVEV (reference sequence). CDR3 coding DNA: TGTGCCAGTTCATCGTCCCGGGACAGGGGGAATTCACCCCTCCACTTT. Amino acid sequence: CASSSSRDRGNSPLHF.

J is TRBJ2-1 and V is TRBV7-2; D is ambiguous. CDR3 size: 13 residues. Germline CDR1 and CDR2: SGHTA and FQGNSA. V dropped 8 bases and J dropped 7 bases, with 15 bases sitting between them. The CDR3 protein is CASSSPSRNEQFF. The CDR3 bases are TGTGCCAGCTCCTCCCCAAGCCGGAATGAGCAGTTCTTC.

V gene TRBV9 combines with J gene TRBJ2-7; 8 bases fit TRBD1. Per germline, CDR1 SGDLS and CDR2 YYNGEE. The CDR3 has 15 residues. V dropped 0 bases and J dropped 5; count of bases not matched to a gene: 7. The CDR3 region has the DNA TGTGCCAGCAGCGTAGCGGACAGGGATAGGGACGAGCAGTACTTC. Encoded protein: CASSVADRDRDEQYF.

The genes are TRBV19 and TRBJ1-5, with TRBD1 matching over 7 bases. The CDR3 totals 13 residues. Germline V gene sequence: CDR1 LNHDA, CDR2 SQIVND (reference sequence). The J segment lost 2 bases and the V segment lost 10 bases, leaving 5 bases of the junction unmatched. CDR3 sequence reads: CAIGGGGNQPQHF. The DNA of the CDR3 is TGTGCCATCGGAGGGGGCGGCAATCAGCCCCAGCATTTT.

Here the CDR3 reads CASSLRTGPTEAFF. The CDR3 DNA is TGTGCCAGCAGCTTACGGACAGGCCCGACTGAAGCTTTCTTT. This rearrangement joins TRBV5-8 to TRBJ1-1; TRBD1 matches 7 bases. CDR1 and CDR2 (germline): SGHTS, YDEGEE. The length of the CDR3 is 14 residues. V shed 2 bases and J 5 bases; nucleotides not matched to a gene: 6.

The chain combines TRBV6-5 with TRBJ1-1, with 10 bases aligning to TRBD1. Trimming at V came to 2 bases and at J to 5 bases, leaving 5 bases not matched to a gene. CDR1 and CDR2 (germline): MNHEY, SVGAGI. The CDR3 is 15 amino acids. The chain's CDR3 is CASSYPGQGRTEAFF. DNA for the CDR3: TGTGCCAGCAGTTACCCGGGACAGGGGAGAACTGAAGCTTTCTTT.

The chain is built from TRBV3-1 (or the pseudogene TRBV3-2) and TRBJ2-3, with 8 nucleotides matching TRBD2. The CDR3 covers 16 residues. V lost 3 bases and J lost 2; bases outside the gene matches: 7. Germline V lookup: CDR1 LGHDT, CDR2 YNNKEL (reference sequence). CDR3 region: CASSQDLAGSTDTQYF. The DNA for the CDR3 is TGTGCCAGCAGCCAGGACTTAGCGGGATCCACAGATACGCAGTATTTT.

A single count supports this clone. The chain carries TRBV7-8 and TRBJ2-7; possibly TRBD1 for D (6 bases). V gave up 4 bases and J gave up 2 bases, with 18 bases separating them. CDR1 and CDR2 from the germline V gene are SGHVS and FQNEAQ. The CDR3 has 16 residues. For the CDR3, the DNA is TGTGCCAGCAGCTATAGGGGGACCGGTGGGCCCTACGAGCAGTACTTC. Translation: CASSYRGTGGPYEQYF. Full variable domain (rest looked up from reference TRBV7-8 and TRBJ2-7): GAGVSQSPRYKVAKRGQDVALRCDPISGHVSLFWYQQALGQGPEFLTYFQNEAQLDKSGLPSDRFFAERPEGSVSTLKIQRTQQEDSAVYLCASSYRGTGGPYEQYFGPGTRLTVT.

The rearrangement uses TRBV4-2 and TRBJ2-7; possible D gene TRBD2, 6 bases. Trimming cost V 4 bases and J 4 bases, with 20 bases left between them. The germline gives CDR1 LGHNA, CDR2 YNFKEQ. The CDR3 extends over 16 amino acids. CDR3 region: CASSPQVGGSLYEQYF. As DNA, the CDR3 is TGTGCCAGCAGCCCCCAAGTAGGAGGGAGTCTATACGAGCAGTACTTC.

This clone occurred once. The gene calls are TRBV5-4 and TRBJ2-5, with unresolved D. CDR3 size: 13 residues. The V and J ends lost 7 bases and 3 bases respectively, with 13 bases between them. CDR1 and CDR2 from the germline V gene are SGHNT and YYREEE (reference sequence). CDR3 sequence (DNA): TGTGCCAGCTCGCTTCGGGTAGAAGAGACCCAGTACTTC. It translates to CASSLRVEETQYF.

The chain joins TRBV28 to TRBJ2-3; 7 bases are a match to TRBD2. The V gene end was trimmed by 2 bases and the J gene end by 3 bases; junction bases not matched to a gene: 8. Germline-derived CDR1 and CDR2 are MDHEN and SYDVKM. CDR3 length: 16 residues. CDR3 DNA sequence: TGTGCCAGCAGTTTAGATGGCGGGAGAGGAACAGATACGCAGTATTTT. As protein: CASSLDGGRGTDTQYF.

This sequence joins TRBV4-1 and TRBJ2-7; no firm D call. This CDR3 is 14 amino acids long. CDR1 is MGHRA, CDR2 YSYEKL, per germline. Trimming cost V 3 bases and J 2 bases, with 11 bases left between them. The CDR3 spells CASSQFPTAYEQYF. CDR3 bases: TGCGCCAGCAGCCAGTTTCCCACAGCCTACGAGCAGTACTTC.

V is TRBV5-6 and J is TRBJ1-1; 7 nucleotides agree with TRBD1. J was trimmed by 3 bases and V by 4 bases; bases with no gene match: 9. Per the germline V gene, CDR1 is SGHDT and CDR2 is YYEEEE. The CDR3 contains 15 residues. The CDR3 reads CASSLEGAVDTEAFF. CDR3 nucleotide sequence: TGTGCCAGCAGCCTTGAGGGGGCTGTTGACACTGAAGCTTTCTTT.

This chain uses TRBV5-1 with TRBJ1-6; TRBD1 matches at 9 bases. V gave up 4 bases and J gave up 0 bases; unmatched junction bases: 5. CDR3 length: 17 amino acids. Germline CDR1 SGHRS, CDR2 YFSETQ. The CDR3 bases are TGCGCCAGCAGCCTCGGACAGGGGAGCTCCTATAATTCACCCCTCCACTTT. Protein sequence: CASSLGQGSSYNSPLHF. Full variable domain (outside the CDR3, taken from reference TRBV5-1 and TRBJ1-6): KAGVTQTPRYLIKTRGQQVTLSCSPISGHRSVSWYQQTPGQGLQFLFEYFSETQRNKGNFPGRFSGRQFSNSRSEMNVSTLELGDSALYLCASSLGQGSSYNSPLHFGNGTRLTVT.

This clone was counted a single time. This sequence joins TRBV28 and TRBJ2-3, with D uncertain. The V and J ends lost 3 bases and 2 bases respectively, with 6 bases between them. Germline-derived CDR1 and CDR2 are MDHEN and SYDVKM. This CDR3 region has 13 residues. CDR3 region: CASSFYNTDTQYF. For the CDR3, the DNA is TGTGCCAGCAGTTTTTACAACACAGATACGCAGTATTTT.

The sample holds a few counts of this clone. CDR3 in DNA: TGTGCCAGCAGACCTACAGGGCTGGGCAATCAGCCCCAGCATTTT. It encodes CASRPTGLGNQPQHF. The chain recombines TRBV28 with TRBJ1-5, with D tentatively TRBD1 (6 bases). The CDR3 is 15 amino acids. From germline, CDR1 is MDHEN and CDR2 SYDVKM. Trimming cost V 6 bases and J 2 bases, with 14 bases left between them.

Only one count was recorded for this clone. The CDR3 DNA is TGTGCCAGCAGTGAAGCCCCTACCCGGGGCTACGAGCAGTACTTC. This codes for CASSEAPTRGYEQYF. The chain joins TRBV6-1 to TRBJ2-7, with D possibly matching TRBD2 (5 bases). The CDR3 has 15 amino acids. Trimming removed 0 bases at V and 3 bases at J, with 12 bases between. CDR1 and CDR2 (germline): MNHNS, SASEGT.

This chain joins TRBV5-1 and TRBJ2-4, with 7 bases matching TRBD2. The junction had 10 bases not matched to a gene; V was cut back by 5 bases and J by 8 bases. The V gene's germline CDR1 is SGHRS and CDR2 YFSETQ. This CDR3 has 14 amino acids. The CDR3 nucleotides are TGCGCCAGCAGAGAAGGCGGGAGCGGGGACATTCAGTACTTC. Its protein product is CASREGGSGDIQYF.

The V and J genes are TRBV3-1 (or the pseudogene TRBV3-2) and TRBJ2-7; 12 nucleotides align to TRBD2. The CDR3 contains 18 residues. The trim removed 4 bases at V and 6 bases at J, leaving 16 bases unmatched. The germline gives CDR1 LGHDT, CDR2 YNNKEL (reference sequence). The CDR3: CASSPGLAGGVDIREQYF. In nucleotides, the CDR3 is TGTGCCAGCAGCCCAGGTCTAGCGGGAGGGGTAGACATACGCGAGCAGTACTTC.

V usage is TRBV5-6 and J usage is TRBJ2-7, with 8 positions matching TRBD2. CDR1 is SGHDT, CDR2 YYEEEE, per germline. V lost 4 bases, J lost 7 bases, and 10 bases stayed unmatched. CDR3 length: 14 residues. CDR3 protein: CASSPAPGGREQYF. The CDR3 nucleotides are TGTGCCAGCAGCCCCGCCCCGGGAGGGCGTGAGCAGTACTTC.

V and J are TRBV28 and TRBJ1-4; tentatively, D is TRBD1 (6 bases). Trimming left V 5 bases short and J 5 bases short, with 15 bases between. This CDR3 is 15 amino acids long. Germline V gene sequence: CDR1 MDHEN, CDR2 SYDVKM. This CDR3 is CASSSTQGINEKLFF. In DNA form, the CDR3 reads TGTGCCAGCAGTAGTACACAGGGTATCAATGAAAAACTGTTTTTT. Full variable domain (remainder filled in from reference TRBV28 and TRBJ1-4): DVKVTQSSRYLVKRTGEKVFLECVQDMDHENMFWYRQDPGLGLRLIYFSYDVKMKEKGDIPEGYSVSREKKERFSLILESASTNQTSMYLCASSSTQGINEKLFFGSGTQLSVL.

The V and J genes are TRBV4-1 and TRBJ1-1, with D uncertain. Germline lookup yields CDR1 MGHRA and CDR2 YSYEKL. V was clipped by 1 base and J by 6 bases, with 12 bases between them. The CDR3 is made up of 14 amino acids. The CDR3 DNA is TGCGCCAGCAGCCAAGTTCGGGATACCCCTGAAGCTTTCTTT. Its protein is CASSQVRDTPEAFF.

In its sample, this clone was seen once. The rearrangement uses TRBV7-2 and TRBJ2-7, with TRBD2 as a possible D gene (5 bases). V lost 4 bases and J 1 base, leaving 11 bases between the germline ends. The CDR3 extends over 14 amino acids. Per germline, CDR1 SGHTA and CDR2 FQGNSA. CDR3 DNA sequence: TGTGCCAGCAGCTCCTCGGGAAAATCCTACGAGCAGTACTTC. Amino acid sequence: CASSSSGKSYEQYF. The entire variable domain, with the rest obtained from reference TRBV7-2 and TRBJ2-7, is as follows: GAGVSQSPSNKVTEKGKDVELRCDPISGHTALYWYRQSLGQGLEFLIYFQGNSAPDKSGLPSDRFSAERTGGSVSTLTIQRTQQEDSAVYLCASSSSGKSYEQYFGPGTRLTVT.

J is TRBJ1-3 and V is TRBV10-3; D is perhaps TRBD1 (5 bases). Germline values: CDR1 ENHRY, CDR2 SYGVKD. V shed 7 bases and J shed 4 bases, with 8 bases lying between them. The CDR3 runs to 12 residues. DNA of the CDR3: TGTGCCATCAAGGACATAGGAAACACCATATATTTT. It codes for CAIKDIGNTIYF.

This clone is a singleton in its sample. The chain combines TRBV7-9 with TRBJ2-7; D gene uncertain. The V end lost 1 base, the J end lost 1 base, and 11 bases lay between the germline ends. There are 15 residues in the CDR3. Germline CDR1 SEHNR, CDR2 FQNEAQ (reference sequence). This chain's CDR3 is CASSLVSKESYEQYF. In nucleotides, the CDR3 is TGTGCCAGCAGCTTAGTCTCGAAGGAGTCCTACGAGCAGTACTTC.